This T cell receptor (beta chain) is drawn from a study of radiotherapy plus CTLA-4 blockade in lung cancer. Trimming at V came to 0 bases and at J to 4 bases, leaving 5 bases not matched to a gene. Germline lookup yields CDR1 GTSNPN and CDR2 SVGIG (reference sequence). The length of the CDR3 is 14 residues. General study results and limits: In blood, tumor-derived TCR clones expanded after radiotherapy plus ipilimumab.

Clones were read by immunoSEQ multiplex PCR, and TCRdb kept only the in-frame ones, dropping some. This sample has tens of thousands of clones, with around 87% found just once. Turning to this clone: Its antigen is not identified.

The source of this sequence is a human donor with non-small cell lung cancer who had a partial response to radiotherapy plus ipilimumab. Specimen: peripheral blood, collected from a patient treated with radiotherapy plus ipilimumab. This rearrangement joins TRBV30 to TRBJ1-2; 7 nucleotides agree with TRBD1. CDR3 sequence: CAWSVGDSRYGYTF. In DNA, the CDR3 is TGTGCCTGGAGTGTAGGGGACAGCCGCTATGGCTACACCTTC.